These 22 T cell receptor beta chains were all obtained from the same sample, sequenced in a study of vaccination effects on CD4 cells after COVID-19. The ViraFEST assay expanded antigen-specific CD4+ T cells with viral peptide pools before sequencing. Subsequent to a culture period of approximately 11 days, CD4+ T cells were isolated. Each vaccine recipient was nucleocapsid antibody negative and had no prior SARS-CoV-2 infection. The method was immunoSEQ multiplex PCR; TCRdb's version includes in-frame clones alone and lacks a portion of them. The repertoire includes roughly 63,000 clones, about 71% of them detected once, and 3.7% sits in the top ten. These TCRs are of unknown antigen specificity. The source was CD4+ T cells from PBMCs cultured with HCoV-OC43 spike peptides, collected before COVID-19 vaccination. Subset defined: HCoV-OC43 spike overlapping peptide pool stimulation. Every receptor here comes from a human donor who received a COVID-19 vaccine.

This sequence joins TRBV7-2 and TRBJ1-2, with D hard to call. This CDR3 contains 13 residues. V lost 3 bases to trimming and J lost 4 bases, with 9 bases between them. CDR1 and CDR2 from the germline V gene are SGHTA and FQGNSA. CDR3 sequence reads: CASSFSGTYGYTF. The CDR3 DNA is TGTGCCAGCAGCTTTTCAGGAACCTATGGCTACACCTTC.

This rearrangement joins TRBV11-2 to TRBJ2-3, with 9 bases identical to TRBD2. This CDR3 contains 16 residues. Germline V gene lookup returns CDR1 SGHAT and CDR2 FQNNGV. The V and J ends lost 7 bases and 4 bases, in that order; junction bases with no gene match: 12. CDR3 sequence (DNA): TGTGCCAGCACCCCCACGCGGGGGGGCGGCGCAGATACGCAGTATTTT. This encodes CASTPTRGGGADTQYF.

The genes are TRBV6-5 and TRBJ1-6, with TRBD1 identical over 9 bases. J gave up 3 bases and V 8 bases, and 5 bases lay outside the gene matches. The CDR3 totals 15 residues. The germline V gene has CDR1 MNHEY and CDR2 SVGAGI. CDR3 in DNA: TGTGCCAGCGGACAGGGGCCCATCTATAATTCACCCCTCCACTTT. It is translated as CASGQGPIYNSPLHF.

This chain joins TRBV7-3 and TRBJ2-5, with 7 positions matching TRBD2. The junction had 6 bases not matched to a gene; V was cut back by 5 bases and J by 3 bases. CDR3 size: 14 residues. Germline V lookup: CDR1 SGHTA, CDR2 FQGTGA. CDR3 bases: TGTGCCAGCAGCCCAAGCGGGGCTGAAGAGACCCAGTACTTC. Residues: CASSPSGAEETQYF.

This chain joins TRBV20-1 and TRBJ2-1; D unclear. The CDR3 is made up of 14 amino acids. Trimming removed 3 bases from V and 0 bases from J, with 9 bases in between. Per the germline V gene, CDR1 is DFQATT and CDR2 is SNEGSKA (reference sequence). CDR3 in DNA: TGCAGTGCTAGTGGTCCGAGCTCCTACAATGAGCAGTTCTTC. Translating it yields CSASGPSSYNEQFF.

This rearrangement joins TRBV6-2 or TRBV6-3 to TRBJ2-7; either TRBD1 or TRBD2 may fit D (5 bases each). Germline V gives CDR1 MNHEY, CDR2 SVGEGT. Trimming cost V 4 bases and J 8 bases, with 18 bases left between them. There are 14 residues in the CDR3. Written as DNA, the CDR3 is TGTGCCAGCAGTTTGGAAACCGGGACCTCCAAGCAGTACGTC. It codes for CASSLETGTSKQYV.

The genes are TRBV19 and TRBJ1-4, with D unclear. The CDR3 is 13 amino acids. Germline V gene lookup returns CDR1 LNHDA and CDR2 SQIVND (reference sequence). V was clipped by 7 bases and J by 8 bases, with 14 bases between them. The CDR3 nucleotides are TGTGCCAGTAAAACGGCGACCCGGGAAAAACTGTTTTTT. Protein: CASKTATREKLFF.

The chain links TRBV5-1 to TRBJ1-2; 8 nucleotides match TRBD1. Germline V gene sequence: CDR1 SGHRS, CDR2 YFSETQ. The V gene end was trimmed by 0 bases and the J gene end by 8 bases; junction bases not matched to a gene: 6. There are 14 residues in the CDR3. The CDR3 nucleotides read TGCGCCAGCAGCTTGGATGACAGGGGAAAAGGCTACACCTTC. It codes for CASSLDDRGKGYTF.

CDR3 sequence: CARSLRGGGASPKDDLSYNEQFF. The CDR3 DNA reads TGTGCCAGAAGCTTAAGGGGGGGCGGGGCCTCTCCTAAGGATGACCTCTCCTACAATGAGCAGTTCTTC. This chain uses TRBV7-5 with TRBJ2-1; TRBD2 was called by the table and not checked on the DNA. TRBV7-5 is reported as a pseudogene. This CDR3 is built from 23 residues.

The chain carries TRBV5-4 and TRBJ2-3; TRBD1 might be the D (6 bases). From germline, CDR1 is SGHNT and CDR2 YYREEE (reference sequence). The CDR3 runs 15 residues. The germline V and J ends were trimmed by 1 base and 4 bases, with 13 bases remaining between them. CDR3 nucleotides: TGTGCCAGCAGCTTGATGTGGGGGCCATCAGATACGCAGTATTTT. This codes for CASSLMWGPSDTQYF.

This clone was observed a few times. J is TRBJ1-1 and V is TRBV7-9; D unresolved. V was pared by 5 bases and J by 3 bases, with 13 bases between. Germline CDR1 is SEHNR and CDR2 is FQNEAQ (reference sequence). This CDR3 comprises 14 residues. The CDR3, as DNA: TGTGCCAGCAGCCCTAAGGGATGGTACACTGAAGCTTTCTTT. This sequence encodes CASSPKGWYTEAFF.

The J gene is TRBJ1-2, the V gene TRBV5-6; TRBD1 matches at 9 bases. This CDR3 has 16 residues. Losses at the gene ends were 4 bases for V and 2 bases for J; bases not matched to a gene: 9. Germline V lookup: CDR1 SGHDT, CDR2 YYEEEE. Written as DNA, the CDR3 is TGTGCCAGCAGCCGGACAGGGGCCGCCCTCAACTATGGCTACACCTTC. Translating gives CASSRTGAALNYGYTF.

The V and J genes are TRBV28 and TRBJ2-1; D is perhaps TRBD1 (6 bases). Per germline, CDR1 MDHEN and CDR2 SYDVKM. CDR3 length: 13 residues. The V and J ends lost 7 bases and 2 bases respectively, with 9 bases between them. DNA for the CDR3: TGTGCCAGCACCCGGGACACCTACAATGAGCAGTTCTTC. Protein sequence: CASTRDTYNEQFF. Filled out from reference TRBV28 and TRBJ2-1, the complete variable domain reads DVKVTQSSRYLVKRTGEKVFLECVQDMDHENMFWYRQDPGLGLRLIYFSYDVKMKEKGDIPEGYSVSREKKERFSLILESASTNQTSMYLCASTRDTYNEQFFGPGTRLTVL.

This chain links TRBV6-5 with TRBJ2-3; D remains unclear. The CDR3 has 12 residues. The germline V gene encodes CDR1 MNHEY and CDR2 SVGAGI. V was clipped by 8 bases and J by 0 bases, with 6 bases between them. CDR3 nucleotides: TGTGCCAGCGGCCGGAGCACAGATACGCAGTATTTT. Its protein product is CASGRSTDTQYF.

The chain couples TRBV6-4 to TRBJ2-3, with 8 bases fitting TRBD1. The CDR3 covers 14 residues. J lost 1 base, V lost 6 bases, and 3 bases had no gene match. Per germline, CDR1 MRHNA and CDR2 SNTAGT. The CDR3 reads CASSPTGGTDTQYF. CDR3 DNA sequence: TGTGCCAGCAGCCCGACAGGGGGCACAGATACGCAGTATTTT.

The chain couples TRBV28 to TRBJ2-4, with a tentative D call TRBD1 (5 bases). The CDR3 is 17 residues long. The germline gives CDR1 MDHEN, CDR2 SYDVKM. With 5 bases removed from V and 0 bases from J, the gap between germline ends came to 17 bases. The CDR3 nucleotides are TGTGCCAGCAGTCCCCTCACAGGACCTCTAGCCAAAAACATTCAGTACTTC. Residues: CASSPLTGPLAKNIQYF.

This sequence joins TRBV3-1 (or the pseudogene TRBV3-2) and TRBJ1-1; TRBD1 is a possible D gene (5 bases). The V end lost 5 bases, the J end lost 1 base, and 11 bases lay between the germline ends. The CDR3 is made up of 14 amino acids. Germline V CDR1 and CDR2: LGHDT, YNNKEL (reference sequence). As DNA, the CDR3 is TGTGCCAGCAGCGTGAGCAGGGCGAACACTGAAGCTTTCTTT. As protein: CASSVSRANTEAFF.

This clone was seen more than once but under ten times. This chain links TRBV6-5 with TRBJ1-4, with TRBD1 matching 7 bases. Germline V gene sequence: CDR1 MNHEY, CDR2 SVGAGI. J lost 8 bases, V lost 2 bases, and 11 bases had no gene match. CDR3 length equals 16 residues. The CDR3 sequence is CASSYTQQGTREKLFF. The DNA of the CDR3 is TGTGCCAGCAGTTACACTCAACAGGGGACAAGAGAAAAACTGTTTTTT.

V is TRBV6-6 and J is TRBJ2-7, with TRBD1 identical over 7 bases. From germline, CDR1 is MNHNY and CDR2 SVGAGI (reference sequence). The CDR3 loop spans 15 amino acids. V shed 2 bases and J 6 bases; nucleotides not matched to a gene: 10. The CDR3 DNA reads as TGTGCCAGCAGTTACAGGGGGCGCGATTCACTCGAGCAGTACGTC. Translating gives CASSYRGRDSLEQYV.

This chain joins TRBV5-4 and TRBJ2-7; perhaps TRBD2 as D (5 bases). Trimming took off 7 bases at V and 2 bases at J, with 16 bases between the two ends. CDR1 is SGHNT and CDR2 is YYREEE in the germline V gene (reference sequence). The CDR3 is 14 residues long. The CDR3 spells CASPSGWAPYEQYV. The CDR3 DNA is TGTGCCAGCCCATCGGGGTGGGCCCCCTACGAGCAGTACGTC.

This chain links TRBV12-5 with TRBJ1-2, with TRBD1 as a possible D gene (5 bases). The CDR3 totals 17 residues. The germline V gene has CDR1 LGHNT and CDR2 FRNRAP. V gave up 0 bases and J gave up 4 bases, with 18 bases separating them. The chain's CDR3 is CASGLVLPGEYIYGYTF. CDR3 DNA sequence: TGTGCTAGTGGTTTGGTACTCCCGGGGGAGTACATCTATGGCTACACCTTC.

This clone was recorded a few times. This sequence joins TRBV7-3 and TRBJ2-3; 10 nucleotides agree with TRBD2. This CDR3 has 16 amino acids. Germline CDR1 SGHTA, CDR2 FQGTGA. The V gene end was trimmed by 6 bases and the J gene end by 3 bases; junction bases not matched to a gene: 9. The CDR3 DNA follows: TGTGCCAGCAGTCCTTCAAGCGGGGGGGCAACAGATACGCAGTATTTT. Its protein product is CASSPSSGGATDTQYF.